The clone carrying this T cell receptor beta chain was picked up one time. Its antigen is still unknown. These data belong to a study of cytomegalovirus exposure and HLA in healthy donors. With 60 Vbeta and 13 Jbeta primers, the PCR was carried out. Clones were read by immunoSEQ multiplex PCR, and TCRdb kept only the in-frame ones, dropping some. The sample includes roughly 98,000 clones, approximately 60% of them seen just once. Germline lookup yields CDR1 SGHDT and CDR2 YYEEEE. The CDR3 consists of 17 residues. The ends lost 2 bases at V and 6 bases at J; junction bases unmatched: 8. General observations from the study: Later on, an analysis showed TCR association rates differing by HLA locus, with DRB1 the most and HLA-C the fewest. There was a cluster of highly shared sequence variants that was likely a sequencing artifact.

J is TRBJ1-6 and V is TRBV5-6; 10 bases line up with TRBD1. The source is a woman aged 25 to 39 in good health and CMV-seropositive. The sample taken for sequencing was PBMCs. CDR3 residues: CASSFLGTGAGNSPLHF. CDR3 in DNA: TGTGCCAGCAGCTTCCTCGGGACAGGGGCGGGTAATTCACCCCTCCACTTT.